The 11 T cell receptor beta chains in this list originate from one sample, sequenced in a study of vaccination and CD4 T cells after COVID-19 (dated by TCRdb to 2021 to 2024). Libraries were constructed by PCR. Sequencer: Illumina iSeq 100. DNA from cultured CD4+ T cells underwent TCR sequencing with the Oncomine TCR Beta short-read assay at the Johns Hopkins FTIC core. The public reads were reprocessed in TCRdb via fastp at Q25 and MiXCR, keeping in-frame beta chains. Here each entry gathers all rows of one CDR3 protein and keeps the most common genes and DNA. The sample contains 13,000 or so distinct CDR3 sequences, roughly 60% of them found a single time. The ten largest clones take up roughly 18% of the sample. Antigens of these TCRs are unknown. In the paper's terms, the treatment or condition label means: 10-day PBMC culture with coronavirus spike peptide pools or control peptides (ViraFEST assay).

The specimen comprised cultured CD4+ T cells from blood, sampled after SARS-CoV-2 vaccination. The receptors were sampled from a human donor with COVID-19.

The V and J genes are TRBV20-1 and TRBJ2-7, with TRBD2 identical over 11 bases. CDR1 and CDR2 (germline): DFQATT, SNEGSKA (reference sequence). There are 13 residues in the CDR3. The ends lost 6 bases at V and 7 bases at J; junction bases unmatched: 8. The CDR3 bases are TGCAGTGCCGTACTAGCGGGGGTTTTTGAGCAGTACTTC. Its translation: CSAVLAGVFEQYF.

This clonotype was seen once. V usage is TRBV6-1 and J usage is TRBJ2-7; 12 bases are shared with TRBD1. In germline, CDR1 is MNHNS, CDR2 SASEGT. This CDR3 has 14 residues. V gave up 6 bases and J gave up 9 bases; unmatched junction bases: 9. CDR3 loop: CASRARDRGRRQYF. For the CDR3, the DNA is TGTGCCAGCAGAGCCCGGGACAGGGGGCGGAGGCAGTACTTC.

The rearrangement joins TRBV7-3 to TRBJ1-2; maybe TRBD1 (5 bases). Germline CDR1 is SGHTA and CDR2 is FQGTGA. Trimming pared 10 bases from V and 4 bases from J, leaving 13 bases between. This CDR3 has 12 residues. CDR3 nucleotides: TGTGCCAACGGGGGGAGGGTCTATGGCTACACCTTC. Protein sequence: CANGGRVYGYTF.

CDR3 bases: TGTGCCAGCAGTTACTCGGACAGGGTAGATACGCAGTATTTT. It yields the protein CASSYSDRVDTQYF. The V and J genes are TRBV6-2 or TRBV6-3 and TRBJ2-3; the match to TRBD1 covers 8 bases. V was clipped by 0 bases and J by 5 bases; unmatched bases: 1. Germline assignment: CDR1 MNHEY and CDR2 SVGEGT. CDR3 length: 14 residues.

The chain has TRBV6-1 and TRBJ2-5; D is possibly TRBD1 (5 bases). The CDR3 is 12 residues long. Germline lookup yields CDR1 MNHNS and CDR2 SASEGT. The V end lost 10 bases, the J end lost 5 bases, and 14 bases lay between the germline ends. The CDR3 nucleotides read TGTGCCACATCAGGGAACCGGGAGACCCAGTACTTC. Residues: CATSGNRETQYF.

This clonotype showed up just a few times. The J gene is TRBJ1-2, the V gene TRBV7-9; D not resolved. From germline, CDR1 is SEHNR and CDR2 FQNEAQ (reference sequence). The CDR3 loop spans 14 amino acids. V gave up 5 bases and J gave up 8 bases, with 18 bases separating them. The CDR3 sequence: CASSRDKGGEGYTF. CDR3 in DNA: TGTGCCAGCAGCCGCGACAAGGGCGGAGAGGGCTACACCTTC. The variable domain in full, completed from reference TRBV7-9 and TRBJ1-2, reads DTGVSQNPRHKITKRGQNVTFRCDPISEHNRLYWYRQTLGQGPEFLTYFQNEAQLEKSRLLSDRFSAERPKGSFSTLEIQRTEQGDSAMYLCASSRDKGGEGYTFGSGTRLTVV.

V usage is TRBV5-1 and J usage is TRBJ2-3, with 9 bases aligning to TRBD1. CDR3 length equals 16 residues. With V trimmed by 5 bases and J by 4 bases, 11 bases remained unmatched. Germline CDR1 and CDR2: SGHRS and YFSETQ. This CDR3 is CASRGEQGAPADTQYF. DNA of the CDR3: TGCGCCAGCAGGGGAGAACAGGGGGCGCCGGCAGATACGCAGTATTTT.

The DNA of the CDR3 is TGTGCCACCAGTGACCCAACGACAGGGCGGCAAGAGACCCAGTACTTC. It yields the protein CATSDPTTGRQETQYF. The V and J genes are TRBV24-1 and TRBJ2-5, with 7 bases matching TRBD1. The germline V gene encodes CDR1 KGHDR and CDR2 SFDVKD. The CDR3 is 16 amino acids. V dropped 4 bases and J dropped 2; count of bases not matched to a gene: 9.

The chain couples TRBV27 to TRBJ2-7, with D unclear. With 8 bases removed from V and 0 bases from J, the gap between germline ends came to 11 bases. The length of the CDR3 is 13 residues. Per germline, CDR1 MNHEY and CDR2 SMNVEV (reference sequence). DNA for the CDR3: TGTGCCAGCTCTGTCAGCTTCTCCTACGAGCAGTACTTC. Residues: CASSVSFSYEQYF.

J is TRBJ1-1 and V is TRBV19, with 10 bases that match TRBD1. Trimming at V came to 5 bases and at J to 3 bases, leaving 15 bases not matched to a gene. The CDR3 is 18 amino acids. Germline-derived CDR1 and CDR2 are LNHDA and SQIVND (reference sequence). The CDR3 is CASSVPPLGQGLDTEAFF. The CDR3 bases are TGTGCCAGTAGTGTCCCCCCTTTGGGACAGGGGTTGGACACTGAAGCTTTCTTT. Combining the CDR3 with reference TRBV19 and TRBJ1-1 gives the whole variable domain DGGITQSPKYLFRKEGQNVTLSCEQNLNHDAMYWYRQDPGQGLRLIYYSQIVNDFQKGDIAEGYSVSREKKESFPLTVTSAQKNPTAFYLCASSVPPLGQGLDTEAFFGQGTRLTVV.

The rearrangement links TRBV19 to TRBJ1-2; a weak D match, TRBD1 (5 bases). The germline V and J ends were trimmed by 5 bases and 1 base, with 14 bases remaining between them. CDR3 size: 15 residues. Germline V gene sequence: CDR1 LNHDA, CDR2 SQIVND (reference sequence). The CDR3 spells CASSEAQGLNYGYTF. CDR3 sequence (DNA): TGTGCCAGTAGTGAGGCCCAGGGACTTAACTATGGCTACACCTTC.